This passage covers 23 T cell receptor beta chains from one sample sequenced in a study of tumor-infiltrating lymphocytes in primary liver carcinoma. Germline DNA was extracted alongside blood RNA, which was obtained from unsorted whole blood. TCR beta cDNA was prepared out of roughly 490 ng total RNA by means of a constant-region primer. Libraries covering TCR beta were generated through three nested multiplex PCR rounds (using a slightly modified ARM-PCR). With TRBV1-TRBV30 forward primers and a C-beta reverse primer, the first two PCR rounds were run for roughly 10 cycles each. TCRdb re-derived calls from the multiplex PCR reads in MiXCR, one entry per CDR3 protein. Of about 320,000 distinct CDR3 sequences in the sample, 65% were seen once. What was sequenced was peripheral blood. These TCRs come from a man in his forties with primary liver carcinoma and hepatitis B virus infection.

Concerning this clonotype itself: A much larger clone is a single base away; this may be a read error. The rearrangement joins TRBV12-3 or TRBV12-4 to TRBJ2-7; D is ambiguous. The ends were cut back, 7 bases at V and 13 bases at J, with 23 bases in the middle. The CDR3 is 13 amino acids. CDR3 protein: CASTELGAVSPYF. CDR3 sequence (DNA): TGTGCCAGCACGGAGTTGGGCGCGGTAAGCCCCTACTTC.

The V call is TRBV6-2 or TRBV6-3, the J call TRBJ2-1; 12 nucleotides line up with TRBD2. Germline lookup yields CDR1 MNHEY and CDR2 SVGEGT. This CDR3 spans 17 amino acids. With V trimmed by 5 bases and J by 8 bases, 13 bases remained unmatched. CDR3 sequence (DNA): TGTGCCAGCAGTCGCTCGAGGCTAGCGGGAGGGGGGGATGAGCAGTTCTTC. Translating gives CASSRSRLAGGGDEQFF.

This clonotype has a handful of counts. The rearrangement uses TRBV10-3 and TRBJ1-3, with D unclear. CDR1 ENHRY and CDR2 SYGVKD come from the germline V gene. V shed 0 bases and J shed 2 bases, with 11 bases lying between them. CDR3 length: 16 residues. Here the CDR3 reads CAISESKGGAGNTIYF. The CDR3 DNA reads TGTGCCATCAGTGAGTCGAAGGGCGGGGCTGGAAACACCATATATTTT.

This chain connects TRBV7-3 to TRBJ2-2; 7 bases agree with TRBD2. V was clipped by 6 bases and J by 5 bases; unmatched bases: 9. Germline CDR1 and CDR2: SGHTA and FQGTGA. CDR3 length: 15 residues. The CDR3 here is CASRSGGGGTGELFF. The CDR3 DNA reads TGTGCCAGCAGGTCGGGAGGCGGAGGAACCGGGGAGCTGTTTTTT.

This clonotype was seen many times. The chain uses TRBV12-3 or TRBV12-4 and TRBJ1-6; D perhaps matches TRBD1 (6 bases). This CDR3 has 14 residues. With 2 bases removed from V and 10 bases from J, the gap between germline ends came to 12 bases. CDR3 protein: CASSLQGSGSPLHF. CDR3 coding DNA: TGTGCCAGCAGTTTACAGGGGTCAGGATCACCCCTCCACTTT.

This clonotype has a handful of counts. This rearrangement joins TRBV28 to TRBJ2-7, with 11 positions matching TRBD2. This CDR3 is built from 17 residues. V was pared by 1 base and J by 6 bases, with 11 bases of the junction left unmatched. Germline V lookup: CDR1 MDHEN, CDR2 SYDVKM. In nucleotides, the CDR3 is TGTGCCAGCAGTTTATTAACTAGCGGGAGTGCACCCGGCGAGCAGTACTTC. It yields the protein CASSLLTSGSAPGEQYF.

With regard to this clonotype: A much larger clone differs by one base, so this may be a read error. The V and J genes are TRBV12-3 or TRBV12-4 and TRBJ2-2; perhaps TRBD2 as D (5 bases). V was trimmed by 5 bases and J by 5 bases, leaving 12 bases between them. CDR3 length: 14 residues. For the CDR3, the DNA is TGTGCCAGCAGTCGGACTTGCGCAACCGGGGAGCTGTTTTTT. Its protein is CASSRTCATGELFF.

This chain links TRBV20-1 with TRBJ2-3; a possible D gene is TRBD2 (5 bases). This CDR3 is 12 amino acids long. V was shortened by 2 bases and J by 4 bases, with 7 bases between the two germline ends. Germline CDR1 DFQATT, CDR2 SNEGSKA (reference sequence). The DNA for the CDR3 is TGCAGTGCTAGACTTAGCGCAGATACGCAGTATTTT. Its translation is CSARLSADTQYF.

Regarding this clonotype: This clone may be a read error of a much larger clone one base away. The chain carries TRBV6-5 and TRBJ2-7; a weak D match, TRBD1 (6 bases). The CDR3 spans 11 residues. Germline V gene data show CDR1 as MNHEY and CDR2 as SVGAGI. In DNA form, the CDR3 reads TGTGCCAGCTGTTACTCAGGGGTGCAGTACTTC. It encodes CASCYSGVQYF.

Turning to this clonotype: A read error may explain this, as a much larger clone is one base away. The chain recombines TRBV6-2 or TRBV6-3 with TRBJ1-1; 8 positions agree with TRBD1. Germline V gene lookup returns CDR1 MNHEY and CDR2 SVGEGT. This CDR3 region has 11 residues. The CDR3 loop reads CVSSDRGEAFF. In DNA, the CDR3 is TGTGTCAGCAGTGACAGGGGTGAAGCTTTCTTT.

V and J are TRBV30 and TRBJ2-1, with 14 bases that match TRBD2. The CDR3 runs to 16 residues. The germline V gene encodes CDR1 GTSNPN and CDR2 SVGIG (reference sequence). V gave up 2 bases and J gave up 6 bases; unmatched junction bases: 6. The CDR3 loop is CAWSTGTSGSRNEQFF. The CDR3 nucleotides read TGTGCCTGGAGTACCGGGACTAGCGGGAGTCGCAATGAGCAGTTCTTC. The full variable domain, in which reference TRBV30 and TRBJ2-1 provide the parts outside the CDR3, is SQTIHQWPATLVQPVGSPLSLECTVEGTSNPNLYWYRQAAGRGLQLLFYSVGIGQISSEVPQNLSASRPQDRQFILSSKKLLLSDSGFYLCAWSTGTSGSRNEQFFGPGTRLTVL.

The chain joins TRBV7-9 to TRBJ2-1; D not resolved. The CDR3 sequence is 12 residues long. Germline V gene lookup returns CDR1 SEHNR and CDR2 FQNEAQ (reference sequence). V was trimmed by 6 bases and J by 9 bases, leaving 12 bases between them. The CDR3: CASRTSVGEQFF. The CDR3 region has the DNA TGTGCCAGCAGAACCTCTGTCGGTGAGCAGTTCTTC. Supplemented by reference TRBV7-9 and TRBJ2-1, the full variable domain reads DTGVSQNPRHKITKRGQNVTFRCDPISEHNRLYWYRQTLGQGPEFLTYFQNEAQLEKSRLLSDRFSAERPKGSFSTLEIQRTEQGDSAMYLCASRTSVGEQFFGPGTRLTVL.

This clonotype appeared many times. V usage is TRBV4-3 and J usage is TRBJ2-2, with D unresolved. Germline V gene data show CDR1 as LGHNA and CDR2 as YSLEER. V lost 3 bases and J 7 bases, leaving 12 bases between the germline ends. CDR3 length equals 14 residues. Here the CDR3 DNA reads TGCGCCAGCAGCCACACTACTTCCGGCGGGGAGCTGTTTTTT. Translating it yields CASSHTTSGGELFF.

Ten or more counts support this clonotype. V and J are TRBV6-2 or TRBV6-3 and TRBJ2-7; 9 nucleotides align to TRBD2. Germline-derived CDR1 and CDR2 are MNHEY and SVGEGT. The J segment lost 3 bases and the V segment lost 6 bases, leaving 3 bases of the junction unmatched. The CDR3 totals 13 residues. CDR3 residues: CASRIAGVYEQYF. The CDR3 coding sequence is TGTGCCAGCAGAATAGCGGGAGTCTACGAGCAGTACTTC.

This clonotype was seen ten or more times. DNA for the CDR3: TGTGCCAGCAGCCGGGACAGGGAGGAGACCCAGTACTTC. Translation: CASSRDREETQYF. The rearrangement uses TRBV11-3 and TRBJ2-5; TRBD1 agrees at 9 bases. Germline V gene lookup returns CDR1 SGHNT and CDR2 YENEEA. V was pared by 5 bases and J by 5 bases, with 3 bases of the junction left unmatched. The CDR3 is made up of 13 amino acids.

V is TRBV29-1 and J is TRBJ2-7; D unresolved. V was trimmed by 3 bases and J by 4 bases, leaving 10 bases between them. CDR3 length equals 12 residues. Germline CDR1 SQVTM, CDR2 ANQGSEA. The CDR3 sequence is CSVEGIRYEQYF. For the CDR3, the DNA is TGCAGCGTTGAGGGAATCCGGTACGAGCAGTACTTC.

Only a few counts were recorded for this clonotype. The V and J genes are TRBV6-1 and TRBJ2-3; D might be TRBD1 or TRBD2, each matching 5 bases. This CDR3 is built from 15 residues. V lost 7 bases and J lost 3, with 17 bases in between. Germline CDR1 and CDR2: MNHNS and SASEGT. CDR3 region: CASKERGQRTDTQYF. The DNA for the CDR3 is TGTGCCAGCAAGGAGAGGGGCCAGAGAACAGATACGCAGTATTTT.

This clonotype was counted only a few times. The CDR3 here is CASREGDWTANTGELFF. In DNA form, the CDR3 reads TGTGCCAGCAGAGAAGGGGATTGGACGGCGAACACCGGGGAGCTGTTTTTT. The V gene is TRBV11-2, the J gene TRBJ2-2; TRBD1 might be the D (5 bases). The CDR3 runs to 17 residues. The ends were cut back, 6 bases at V and 0 bases at J, with 17 bases in the middle. Germline assignment: CDR1 SGHAT and CDR2 FQNNGV. The complete variable domain, with remaining parts taken from reference TRBV11-2 and TRBJ2-2, reads EAGVAQSPRYKIIEKRQSVAFWCNPISGHATLYWYQQILGQGPKLLIQFQNNGVVDDSQLPKDRFSAERLKGVDSTLKIQPAKLEDSAVYLCASREGDWTANTGELFFGEGSRLTVL.

Comment on this clonotype: Given a much more abundant clone one base away, this may be a read error. The gene calls are TRBV12-3 or TRBV12-4 and TRBJ1-2, with TRBD1 as a possible D gene (6 bases). CDR3 length equals 14 residues. V was trimmed by 6 bases and J by 0 bases, leaving 11 bases between them. The CDR3 bases are TGTGCCAGCAGAAGACAGGATTCTAACTATGGCTACACCTTC. Translation: CASRRQDSNYGYTF.

This clonotype was observed a handful of times. This chain links TRBV5-8 with TRBJ1-2, with 7 nucleotides matching TRBD1. Germline V CDR1 and CDR2: SGHTS, YDEGEE. The trim removed 0 bases at V and 3 bases at J, leaving 2 bases unmatched. The CDR3 has 14 residues. CDR3 in DNA: TGTGCCAGCAGCTTGGGACAGGGCTACTATGGCTACACCTTC. This translates into CASSLGQGYYGYTF.

As concerns this clonotype: A much larger clone lies one base from this, so it may be a read error. V is TRBV5-6 and J is TRBJ2-5; possible D gene TRBD2, 6 bases. Germline CDR1 is SGHDT and CDR2 is YYEEEE. Trimming took 1 base from V and 3 from J, leaving 10 bases between them. The CDR3 has 14 residues. The CDR3 bases are TGTGCCAGCAGCTTGTTTGAGCGGGAAGAGACCCAGTACTTC. Protein product: CASSLFEREETQYF.

V gene TRBV10-1 combines with J gene TRBJ2-3, with unresolved D. The germline V and J ends were trimmed by 0 bases and 5 bases, with 12 bases remaining between them. The germline V gene has CDR1 WNHNN and CDR2 SYGVQD (reference sequence). The CDR3 sequence is 15 residues long. The CDR3 bases are TGCGCCAGCAGTGAGTCCCATACCCTCGAAGATACGCAGTATTTT. It encodes CASSESHTLEDTQYF.

Remarks on this clonotype: This sequence may be a read error, since a much larger clone differs from it by one base. The rearrangement links TRBV6-2 or TRBV6-3 to TRBJ2-1, with D unclear. Germline-derived CDR1 and CDR2 are MNHEY and SVGEGT. V shed 5 bases and J shed 9 bases, with 14 bases lying between them. The CDR3 is 13 residues long. The CDR3 nucleotides are TGTGCCAGCAGTCCCGTATGGGCGGTTGAGCAGTTCTTC. This sequence encodes CASSPVWAVEQFF.